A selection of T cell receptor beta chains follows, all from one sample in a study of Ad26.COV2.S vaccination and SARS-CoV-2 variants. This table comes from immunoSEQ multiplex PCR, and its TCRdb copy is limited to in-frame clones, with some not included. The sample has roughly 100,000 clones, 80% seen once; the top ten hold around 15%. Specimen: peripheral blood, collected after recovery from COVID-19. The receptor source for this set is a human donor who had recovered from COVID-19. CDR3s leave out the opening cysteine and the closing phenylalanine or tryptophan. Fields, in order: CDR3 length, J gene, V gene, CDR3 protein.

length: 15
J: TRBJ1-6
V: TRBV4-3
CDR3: ASSQDRVGDRNSPLH

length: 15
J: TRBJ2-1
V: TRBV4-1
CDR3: ASSQPPTEANYNEQF

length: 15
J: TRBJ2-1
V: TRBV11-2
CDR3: ASSLSGLAGGPDEQF

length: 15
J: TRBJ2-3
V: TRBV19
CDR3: ASSARWGLAATDTQY

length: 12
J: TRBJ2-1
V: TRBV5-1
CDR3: ASSPMGQGYEQF

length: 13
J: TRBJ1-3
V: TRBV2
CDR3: ASSEDRGSGNTIY

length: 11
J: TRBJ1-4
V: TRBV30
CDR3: AWDGTGNEKLF

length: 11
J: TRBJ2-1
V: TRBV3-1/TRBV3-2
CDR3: ASSQGPNNEQF

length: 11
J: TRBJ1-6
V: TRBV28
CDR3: ASRYIYNSPLH

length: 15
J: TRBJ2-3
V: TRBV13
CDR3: ASSTRTSGESTDTQY

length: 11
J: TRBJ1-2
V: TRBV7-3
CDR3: ASSLVPEHGYT

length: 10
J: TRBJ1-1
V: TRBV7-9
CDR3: AGGERNTEAF

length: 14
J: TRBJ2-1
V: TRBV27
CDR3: ASSLFLAGGSNEQF

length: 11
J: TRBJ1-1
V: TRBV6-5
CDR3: ASRNGETAPGS

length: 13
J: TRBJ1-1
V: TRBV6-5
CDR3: ASSWRGAVVTEAF

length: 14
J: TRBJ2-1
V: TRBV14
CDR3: ASSQTGVNSYNEQF

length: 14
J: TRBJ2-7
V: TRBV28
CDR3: ASSLGAGGLLLGQY

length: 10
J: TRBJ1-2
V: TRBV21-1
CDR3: ASSARVYGYT

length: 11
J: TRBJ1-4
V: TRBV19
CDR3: ASSINGNEKLF

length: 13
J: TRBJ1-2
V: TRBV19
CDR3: ASSTRDRPPMGYT

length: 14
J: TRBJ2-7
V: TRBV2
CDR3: ASISDHGRPSYEQY

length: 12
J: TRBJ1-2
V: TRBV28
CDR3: ASSGQHANYGYT

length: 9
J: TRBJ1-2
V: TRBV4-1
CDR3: ASSQAGGYT

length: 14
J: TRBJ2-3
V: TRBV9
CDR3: ASSVGSGGVTDTQY

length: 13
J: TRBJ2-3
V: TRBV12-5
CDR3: ASGLGDRDADTQY

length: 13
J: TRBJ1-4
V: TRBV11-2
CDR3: ASSEGDRTNEKLF

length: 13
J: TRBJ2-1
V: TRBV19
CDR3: ASRPGLRSYNEQF

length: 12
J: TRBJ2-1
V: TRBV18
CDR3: ASSLRDQGDEQF

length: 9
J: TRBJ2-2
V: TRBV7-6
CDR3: ASSLAGELF

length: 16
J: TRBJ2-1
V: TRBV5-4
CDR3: ASSLRSTGTSGGNEQF

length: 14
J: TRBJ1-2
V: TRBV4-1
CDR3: ASSQGIGILNYGYT

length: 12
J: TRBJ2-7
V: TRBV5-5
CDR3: ASSFPGGRYEQY

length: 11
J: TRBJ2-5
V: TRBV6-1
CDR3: ASSYGGQETQY

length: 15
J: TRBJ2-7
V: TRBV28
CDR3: ASSSNPGTGRGDEQY

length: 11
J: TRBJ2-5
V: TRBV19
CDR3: ASSRGYEETQY

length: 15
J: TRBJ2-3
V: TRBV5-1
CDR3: ASSLAFLTVSTDTQY

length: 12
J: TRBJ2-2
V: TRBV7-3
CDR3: ASSRGPNTGELF

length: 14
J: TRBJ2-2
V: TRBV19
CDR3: ASRTGIAGNTGELF

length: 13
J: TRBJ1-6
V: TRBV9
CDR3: ASSVNDRGPSPLH

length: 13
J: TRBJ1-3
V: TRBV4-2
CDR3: ASSLPDGEENTIY

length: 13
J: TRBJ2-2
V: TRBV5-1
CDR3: ASSPSGHNTGELF

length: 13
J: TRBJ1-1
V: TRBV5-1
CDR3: ASSTEGDWSTEAF

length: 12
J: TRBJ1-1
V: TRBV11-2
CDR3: ASSLPRAGTEAF

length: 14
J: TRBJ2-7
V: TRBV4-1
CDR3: ASSQVFTGQTYEQY

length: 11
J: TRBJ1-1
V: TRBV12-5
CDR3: ASGLVSGTEAF

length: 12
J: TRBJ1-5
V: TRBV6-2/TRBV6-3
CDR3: ASSFEPGNQPQH

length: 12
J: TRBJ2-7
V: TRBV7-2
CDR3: ASSGVESSYEQY

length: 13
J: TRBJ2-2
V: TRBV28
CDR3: ASSLATGGTGELF

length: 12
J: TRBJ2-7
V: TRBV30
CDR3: AWSPGLGYYEQY

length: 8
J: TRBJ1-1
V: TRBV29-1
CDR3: SVGTVEAF